This T cell receptor beta chain was found in a study of blood T cell repertoires in COVID-19. In the original analysis: Reference gene primers were amplified, and this amplification served to estimate nucleated cell counts. Produced via immunoSEQ multiplex PCR; TCRdb's table is partial and in-frame only. The DNA was the basis for D and trimming; V, J and clone size are from that table. The sample holds tens of thousands of clones, 87% seen once. Germline-derived CDR1 and CDR2 are SGHTA and FQGNSA. The CDR3 contains 13 residues. Trimming shortened V by 3 bases and J by 2 bases, and 8 bases separated the two germline ends.

This chain connects TRBV7-2 to TRBJ2-7; tentatively, D is TRBD2 (5 bases). The sequence was obtained from a woman of 80 years or more with active or convalescent COVID-19. The sample comprised peripheral blood. The CDR3 protein is CASSFTRTYEQYF. DNA for the CDR3: TGTGCCAGCAGCTTCACTAGGACCTACGAGCAGTACTTC.